The next 13 T cell receptor beta chains were all read from a single sample in a study of cytomegalovirus exposure and HLA in healthy donors. Vbeta (60) and Jbeta (13) primers were used in the PCR. Using immunoSEQ multiplex PCR, the repertoire was profiled, and TCRdb retains in-frame clones only, with some absent. The sample carries some 62,000 clones, more than 75% recorded once. Specimen: PBMCs. Source of these receptors: a man between 18 and 35 years old in good health and CMV-seronegative.

The rearrangement uses TRBV5-8 and TRBJ2-7, with D perhaps matching TRBD1 (6 bases). This CDR3 comprises 16 residues. Germline V gives CDR1 SGHTS, CDR2 YDEGEE. V gave up 4 bases and J gave up 2 bases, with 19 bases separating them. The CDR3 coding sequence is TGTGCCAGCAGCCCCGGGCGAAGCAGGGGAACCTACGAGCAGTACTTC. Translating gives CASSPGRSRGTYEQYF.

This clone was detected only once. CDR3 coding DNA: TGCGCCAGCAGCTTAACAGGGGGCAACACCGGGGAGCTGTTTTTT. Translated: CASSLTGGNTGELFF. The chain is built from TRBV5-1 and TRBJ2-2; 9 nucleotides line up with TRBD1. The trim removed 2 bases at V and 2 bases at J, leaving 1 base unmatched. Germline CDR1 reads SGHRS; CDR2 reads YFSETQ. The CDR3 has 15 residues. The whole variable domain, filled in from reference TRBV5-1 and TRBJ2-2, reads KAGVTQTPRYLIKTRGQQVTLSCSPISGHRSVSWYQQTPGQGLQFLFEYFSETQRNKGNFPGRFSGRQFSNSRSEMNVSTLELGDSALYLCASSLTGGNTGELFFGEGSRLTVL.

This rearrangement joins TRBV2 to TRBJ1-1; 8 nucleotides align to TRBD1. J was trimmed by 4 bases and V by 8 bases; bases with no gene match: 3. From germline, CDR1 is SNHLY and CDR2 FYNNEI. This CDR3 has 12 residues. CDR3: CASQGAVTEAFF. CDR3 bases: TGTGCCAGCCAGGGGGCTGTCACTGAAGCTTTCTTT.

This clone was counted only a few times. V gene TRBV2 combines with J gene TRBJ2-5, with D perhaps matching TRBD2 (5 bases). The CDR3 totals 13 residues. V gave up 10 bases and J gave up 4 bases, with 16 bases separating them. Germline CDR1 reads SNHLY; CDR2 reads FYNNEI. This CDR3 is CANTIGRGETQYF. The CDR3 coding sequence is TGTGCCAACACCATAGGGAGAGGAGAGACCCAGTACTTC. Full variable domain (outside the CDR3, taken from reference TRBV2 and TRBJ2-5): EPEVTQTPSHQVTQMGQEVILRCVPISNHLYFYWYRQILGQKVEFLVSFYNNEISEKSEIFDDQFSVERPDGSNFTLKIRSTKLEDSAMYFCANTIGRGETQYFGPGTRLLVL.

V is TRBV12-2 and J is TRBJ2-1; the table assigns TRBD1, which was not confirmed against the DNA. TRBV12-2 is an annotated pseudogene. The CDR3 has 15 amino acids. The CDR3: CASRPQGLWGNEQFF. CDR3 coding DNA: TGTGCAAGTCGACCTCAGGGTTTGTGGGGCAATGAGCAGTTCTTC.

The V call is TRBV9, the J call TRBJ1-2, with 8 bases fitting TRBD1. This CDR3 region has 15 residues. CDR1 and CDR2 (germline): SGDLS, YYNGEE. The ends lost 4 bases at V and 8 bases at J; junction bases unmatched: 13. This chain's CDR3 is CASSSETGATRGYTF. CDR3 in DNA: TGTGCCAGCAGCTCGGAGACAGGGGCCACGAGGGGCTACACCTTC.

This chain uses TRBV9 with TRBJ1-2; 9 bases map to TRBD1. Looked up from germline, CDR1 is SGDLS and CDR2 is YYNGEE. This CDR3 is 17 amino acids long. V lost 0 bases and J lost 8; bases outside the gene matches: 14. The CDR3 region has the DNA TGTGCCAGCAGCGTAGCCCTCTTACAGGGGGCGGGGGGCGGCTACACCTTC. This translates into CASSVALLQGAGGGYTF. Drawing the rest from reference TRBV9 and TRBJ1-2, the complete variable domain is DSGVTQTPKHLITATGQRVTLRCSPRSGDLSVYWYQQSLDQGLQFLIQYYNGEERAKGNILERFSAQQFPDLHSELNLSSLELGDSALYFCASSVALLQGAGGGYTFGSGTRLTVV.

V and J are TRBV5-4 and TRBJ2-4; 9 bases are shared with TRBD1. The CDR3 has 14 residues. The ends lost 4 bases at V and 4 bases at J; junction bases unmatched: 3. In germline, CDR1 is SGHNT, CDR2 YYREEE (reference sequence). In DNA form, the CDR3 reads TGTGCCAGCAGCCTGGACAGGGGTAAAAACATTCAGTACTTC. Translating it yields CASSLDRGKNIQYF.

This chain connects TRBV9 to TRBJ1-1; TRBD1 might be the D (5 bases). The CDR3 is 14 amino acids. CDR1 is SGDLS, CDR2 YYNGEE, per germline. The V end was cut by 0 bases, the J end by 4 bases, with 10 bases between. CDR3 DNA: TGTGCCAGCAGCGTAGAGGGGAGGTCCACTGAAGCTTTCTTT. This translates into CASSVEGRSTEAFF. The variable domain in full, with the rest retrieved from reference TRBV9 and TRBJ1-1, is DSGVTQTPKHLITATGQRVTLRCSPRSGDLSVYWYQQSLDQGLQFLIQYYNGEERAKGNILERFSAQQFPDLHSELNLSSLELGDSALYFCASSVEGRSTEAFFGQGTRLTVV.

V usage is TRBV5-4 and J usage is TRBJ1-1; possible D gene TRBD1, 5 bases. V was clipped by 5 bases and J by 2 bases, with 7 bases between them. CDR3 length: 12 amino acids. Germline CDR1 is SGHNT and CDR2 is YYREEE (reference sequence). CDR3 sequence (DNA): TGTGCCAGCAGTGACAGTAACACTGAAGCTTTCTTT. Translating gives CASSDSNTEAFF.

A single count supports this clone. This chain links TRBV15 with TRBJ2-7, with a tentative D call TRBD2 (6 bases). Trimming stripped 5 bases from V and 0 bases from J, with 17 bases between. Germline assignment: CDR1 LNHNV and CDR2 YYDKDF (reference sequence). The CDR3 runs to 16 residues. In DNA form, the CDR3 reads TGTGCCACCAGCCTGGCGGGGAGCGCCTTCTCCTACGAGCAGTACTTC. Amino acid sequence: CATSLAGSAFSYEQYF.

V usage is TRBV6-6 and J usage is TRBJ2-2; 10 nucleotides agree with TRBD1. The J segment lost 0 bases and the V segment lost 7 bases, leaving 2 bases of the junction unmatched. This CDR3 is 15 amino acids long. Germline values: CDR1 MNHNY, CDR2 SVGAGI (reference sequence). CDR3 region: CASKGTGANTGELFF. DNA of the CDR3: TGTGCCAGCAAGGGGACAGGGGCGAACACCGGGGAGCTGTTTTTT.

This clone turned up a few times. The chain carries TRBV18 and TRBJ1-2; 7 positions agree with TRBD1. V lost 3 bases and J lost 7; bases outside the gene matches: 14. CDR1 and CDR2 from the germline V gene are KGHSH and LQKENI. This CDR3 is built from 16 residues. CDR3 region: CASSPGTADSSSGYTF. The CDR3, as DNA: TGTGCCAGCTCACCTGGGACAGCCGACTCCTCTAGTGGCTACACCTTC.